The subject of this entry is one T cell receptor beta chain. The antigen remains undetermined. This record comes from a study of cytomegalovirus exposure and HLA in healthy donors. CDR3 length: 16 amino acids. Germline values: CDR1 SGHDT, CDR2 YYEEEE. J lost 2 bases, V lost 0 bases, and 5 bases had no gene match. Vbeta (60) and Jbeta (13) primers were used in the PCR. Generated by immunoSEQ multiplex PCR, the TCRdb table keeps only in-frame clones and is missing some. In the table there are about 190,000 clones, roughly four fifths of which are singletons. Study-wide findings and caveats: In a later analysis, DRB1 alleles had the most associated TCRs; HLA-C alleles the fewest. A later analysis found that most CMV-associated TCR beta chains appeared HLA-restricted. A later analysis linked around 15,000 TCR beta sequences to HLA alleles at 0.05 false discovery rate.

The chain carries TRBV5-6 and TRBJ2-5; the match to TRBD1 covers 9 bases. The source of this sequence is a woman aged 30 to 39 in good health and CMV-seropositive. The sequenced material came from PBMCs. The CDR3 bases are TGTGCCAGCAGCTTGGACGGGACAGGGAGACAAGAGACCCAGTACTTC. Amino acid sequence: CASSLDGTGRQETQYF.